Following are 23 T cell receptor beta chains from one sample sequenced in a study of graft-versus-host responses after intestinal transplantation. Their recognized antigens are unknown. Using immunoSEQ multiplex PCR, the repertoire was profiled, and TCRdb retains in-frame clones only, with some absent. Of about 71,000 clones listed, about nine tenths are singletons. Here the sequenced sample was unstimulated CD8+ T cells sorted from spleen or lymph node cells, taken before intestinal transplant. The receptors originated from a human donor who received an intestinal transplant.

This clone was seen a few times. The J gene is TRBJ2-1, the V gene TRBV5-4; the D is unclear. V gave up 0 bases and J gave up 7 bases, with 2 bases separating them. Germline V CDR1 and CDR2: SGHNT, YYREEE (reference sequence). There are 11 residues in the CDR3. The CDR3 nucleotides are TGTGCCAGCAGCTTGGCAAATGAGCAGTTCTTC. Its translation: CASSLANEQFF.

J is TRBJ2-7 and V is TRBV27, with 7 bases matching TRBD1. The CDR3 spans 14 residues. With 5 bases clipped from V and 4 bases from J, the junction kept 8 bases outside the gene matches. CDR1 and CDR2 from the germline V gene are MNHEY and SMNVEV (reference sequence). The CDR3 protein is CASSPGDRPYEQYF. CDR3 nucleotide sequence: TGTGCCAGCAGTCCCGGGGACAGACCTTACGAGCAGTACTTC.

The J gene is TRBJ1-1, the V gene TRBV18; D is unclear. The CDR3 spans 14 residues. Germline V gives CDR1 KGHSH, CDR2 LQKENI. Between the trimmed V and J ends, which lost 0 bases and 4 bases, there was a span of 9 bases. CDR3 DNA sequence: TGTGCCAGCTCACCACCGACGGGTGGCACTGAAGCTTTCTTT. Translation gives CASSPPTGGTEAFF.

The chain carries TRBV5-6 and TRBJ1-2; TRBD1 matches 10 bases. There are 17 residues in the CDR3. The V segment lost 5 bases and the J segment 4 bases; nucleotides outside the gene matches: 14. In germline, CDR1 is SGHDT, CDR2 YYEEEE. The CDR3 bases are TGTGCCAGCAGTTCGGACAGGGGGGAACCCGACGCCTATGGCTACACCTTC. Translation: CASSSDRGEPDAYGYTF.

The chain carries TRBV7-9 and TRBJ1-2; D gene uncertain. CDR3 length: 15 residues. Germline CDR1 reads SEHNR; CDR2 reads FQNEAQ (reference sequence). The germline V and J ends were trimmed by 4 bases and 0 bases, with 12 bases remaining between them. The CDR3 region has the DNA TGTGCCAGCAGCTCAGCCCCCGTAGCTAACTATGGCTACACCTTC. It is translated as CASSSAPVANYGYTF.

V and J are TRBV5-1 and TRBJ1-1; tentative D call: TRBD1 (5 bases). V was clipped by 0 bases and J by 5 bases, with 11 bases between them. CDR1 is SGHRS and CDR2 is YFSETQ in the germline V gene. CDR3 size: 14 residues. The CDR3 DNA reads TGCGCCAGCAGCTTGGTGGCAGGGCTAACTGAAGCTTTCTTT. Amino acid sequence: CASSLVAGLTEAFF.

The gene calls are TRBV5-5 and TRBJ1-6; D not certain. The V end lost 4 bases, the J end lost 6 bases, and 17 bases lay between the germline ends. CDR3 length: 16 amino acids. Germline V gene data show CDR1 as SGHKS and CDR2 as YYEKEE (reference sequence). The CDR3 protein is CASSPVQEPINSPLHF. CDR3 nucleotide sequence: TGTGCCAGCAGCCCGGTCCAGGAACCAATTAATTCACCCCTCCACTTT. The complete variable domain, with remaining parts taken from reference TRBV5-5 and TRBJ1-6, reads DAGVTQSPTHLIKTRGQQVTLRCSPISGHKSVSWYQQVLGQGPQFIFQYYEKEERGRGNFPDRFSARQFPNYSSELNVNALLLGDSALYLCASSPVQEPINSPLHFGNGTRLTVT.

The chain carries TRBV2 and TRBJ1-4; 12 nucleotides line up with TRBD1. The V gene's germline CDR1 is SNHLY and CDR2 FYNNEI. V dropped 7 bases and J dropped 8; count of bases not matched to a gene: 11. This CDR3 spans 16 amino acids. The CDR3 protein is CASTGTGGAVGEKLFF. CDR3 coding DNA: TGTGCCAGCACCGGGACAGGGGGCGCGGTAGGGGAAAAACTGTTTTTT.

In its sample, this clone was seen many times. V is TRBV4-1 and J is TRBJ1-1, with unresolved D. Germline V gene lookup returns CDR1 MGHRA and CDR2 YSYEKL. This CDR3 is 13 amino acids long. The ends were cut back, 4 bases at V and 2 bases at J, with 8 bases in the middle. The CDR3 sequence is CASSPQINTEAFF. The CDR3, as DNA: TGCGCCAGCAGCCCCCAGATAAACACTGAAGCTTTCTTT.

The table lists this clone with a count of one. The CDR3 sequence: CASSWAGQNFYEQYF. The CDR3 DNA sequence: TGTGCCAGCAGCTGGGCTGGTCAGAATTTTTACGAGCAGTACTTC. The rearrangement uses TRBV6-5 and TRBJ2-7; D is uncertain. The CDR3 length is 15 residues. The germline V gene has CDR1 MNHEY and CDR2 SVGAGI. V shed 6 bases and J shed 4 bases, with 19 bases lying between them.

The chain couples TRBV6-5 to TRBJ2-5; 9 bases line up with TRBD1. Germline V gene sequence: CDR1 MNHEY, CDR2 SVGAGI. The J segment lost 11 bases and the V segment lost 0 bases, leaving 7 bases of the junction unmatched. CDR3 length equals 14 residues. The CDR3 DNA follows: TGTGCCAGCAGTTACTCTGGGACAGGGTGGCAGCAGTACTTC. Its protein is CASSYSGTGWQQYF.

This clone occurred once. This CDR3 reads CASSFVLAGGGELFF. For the CDR3, the DNA is TGTGCCAGCAGCTTTGTACTAGCAGGGGGCGGGGAGCTGTTTTTT. The rearrangement links TRBV11-2 to TRBJ2-2; weak D call: TRBD1 (7 bases). The CDR3 totals 15 residues. The V end lost 3 bases, the J end lost 7 bases, and 15 bases lay between the germline ends. Germline lookup yields CDR1 SGHAT and CDR2 FQNNGV. Together with reference TRBV11-2 and TRBJ2-2, the CDR3 gives the full variable domain: EAGVAQSPRYKIIEKRQSVAFWCNPISGHATLYWYQQILGQGPKLLIQFQNNGVVDDSQLPKDRFSAERLKGVDSTLKIQPAKLEDSAVYLCASSFVLAGGGELFFGEGSRLTVL.

On this clone: An end of the junction does not agree with germline; a read error may underlie this. The chain joins TRBV7-7 to TRBJ2-7; 12 bases line up with TRBD2. Germline assignment: CDR1 SSHAT and CDR2 FNYEAQ (reference sequence). The CDR3 covers 15 residues. For the CDR3, the DNA is TGTGCTAGCAGCCCCGGACTAGCGGGGAGGAACGAGCAGTACTTC. It codes for CASSPGLAGRNEQYF. The variable domain in full, with the rest retrieved from reference TRBV7-7 and TRBJ2-7, is GAGVSQSPRYKVTKRGQDVTLRCDPISSHATLYWYQQALGQGPEFLTYFNYEAQPDKSGLPSDRFSAERPEGSISTLTIQRTEQRDSAMYRCASSPGLAGRNEQYFGPGTRLTVT.

This chain connects TRBV7-8 to TRBJ1-1; 7 nucleotides align to TRBD1. V gave up 5 bases and J gave up 2 bases; unmatched junction bases: 14. Germline V gene lookup returns CDR1 SGHVS and CDR2 FQNEAQ. The CDR3 is 17 amino acids. CDR3 in amino acids: CASSTNPGTAINTEAFF. The CDR3 DNA reads TGTGCCAGCAGCACAAATCCCGGGACAGCGATCAACACTGAAGCTTTCTTT.

J is TRBJ2-3 and V is TRBV29-1, with 12 nucleotides matching TRBD2. J lost 0 bases, V lost 7 bases, and 14 bases had no gene match. The CDR3 has 18 amino acids. Germline V gives CDR1 SQVTM, CDR2 ANQGSEA. The CDR3 DNA sequence: TGCAGCGAAACCGAAATGACTAGCGGGGGCACTAGCACAGATACGCAGTATTTT. This sequence encodes CSETEMTSGGTSTDTQYF.

The chain employs TRBV10-2 and TRBJ2-5; 10 nucleotides agree with TRBD1. The CDR3 consists of 14 residues. Unmatched junction bases numbered 7, after V lost 8 bases and J lost 4 bases. The germline V gene encodes CDR1 WSHSY and CDR2 SAAADI. CDR3 bases: TGCGCCAGCGACCGGGACAGGGGAGGAGAGACCCAGTACTTC. Translating gives CASDRDRGGETQYF.

The CDR3 spells CASSQVISDGYTF. The CDR3 coding sequence is TGCGCCAGCAGCCAAGTTATATCGGATGGCTACACCTTC. The chain joins TRBV4-1 to TRBJ1-2; the D is unclear. The CDR3 spans 13 residues. The V end lost 1 base, the J end lost 6 bases, and 9 bases lay between the germline ends. Germline CDR1 MGHRA, CDR2 YSYEKL.

This clone was detected only once. The gene calls are TRBV6-1 and TRBJ1-2, with D uncertain. The V end was cut by 5 bases, the J end by 5 bases, with 12 bases between. Germline lookup yields CDR1 MNHNS and CDR2 SASEGT. The CDR3 has 13 amino acids. The CDR3 region has the DNA TGTGCCAGCAGTCTGGGCCTCACTTATGGCTACACCTTC. This gives the protein CASSLGLTYGYTF.

The chain links TRBV6-5 to TRBJ1-2; 7 nucleotides agree with TRBD1. This CDR3 is built from 14 residues. Trimming at V came to 10 bases and at J to 6 bases, leaving 14 bases not matched to a gene. The germline gives CDR1 MNHEY, CDR2 SVGAGI. CDR3 protein: CATGWTRGRDGYTF. The CDR3 nucleotides are TGTGCCACAGGATGGACAAGGGGGCGGGATGGCTACACCTTC.

The chain is built from TRBV4-1 and TRBJ2-3; D might be TRBD2 (6 bases). Per the germline V gene, CDR1 is MGHRA and CDR2 is YSYEKL. V lost 1 base and J lost 2, with 19 bases in between. The CDR3 has 18 residues. This chain's CDR3 is CASSQVGTQVRITDTQYF. The CDR3 DNA reads TGCGCCAGCAGCCAAGTCGGGACTCAGGTCAGAATCACAGATACGCAGTATTTT.

V usage is TRBV7-3 and J usage is TRBJ2-1; TRBD2 agrees at 13 bases. V lost 3 bases and J lost 7; bases outside the gene matches: 3. The CDR3 spans 15 residues. Germline V gene data show CDR1 as SGHTA and CDR2 as FQGTGA. The CDR3 is CASSLGLAGRNEQFF. In DNA, the CDR3 is TGTGCCAGCAGCTTGGGACTAGCGGGACGGAATGAGCAGTTCTTC.

The chain carries TRBV7-2 and TRBJ2-5; TRBD1 matches at 11 bases. The CDR3 consists of 14 residues. Germline CDR1 SGHTA, CDR2 FQGNSA. The trim removed 8 bases at V and 5 bases at J, leaving 7 bases unmatched. The CDR3 reads CASLGQGAWETQYF. CDR3 DNA: TGTGCCAGCTTAGGACAGGGGGCTTGGGAGACCCAGTACTTC.

The rearrangement links TRBV10-1 to TRBJ2-1; TRBD2 matches 8 bases. The germline V gene has CDR1 WNHNN and CDR2 SYGVQD (reference sequence). This CDR3 region has 13 residues. J lost 6 bases, V lost 3 bases, and 1 base had no gene match. CDR3 sequence: CASSDTSGNEQFF. As DNA, the CDR3 is TGCGCCAGCAGTGATACTAGCGGCAATGAGCAGTTCTTC.